The 19 T cell receptor beta chains below come from one sample, sequenced in a study of T cell responses to AZD1222 COVID-19 vaccine. Method: immunoSEQ multiplex PCR; TCRdb's copy keeps in-frame clones and lacks some. In the table there are under 150,000 clones, around nine tenths of which are singletons. This material consisted of peripheral blood, taken 28 days after the second AZD1222 dose. Receptor source: an adult who received the AZD1222 COVID-19 vaccine.

This CDR3 is CASSQDALARETQYF. As DNA, the CDR3 is TGCGCCAGCAGCCAAGATGCGCTAGCGCGGGAGACCCAGTACTTC. This chain links TRBV4-3 with TRBJ2-5; weak D call: TRBD2 (6 bases). V was cut by 0 bases and J by 5 bases, with 13 bases left in between. The CDR3 is 15 amino acids. Germline assignment: CDR1 LGHNA and CDR2 YSLEER.

A single count supports this clone. The chain has TRBV7-2 and TRBJ2-7; 11 nucleotides match TRBD2. After removal of 7 bases from V and 5 bases from J, the junction contained 19 bases not matched to a gene. Germline lookup yields CDR1 SGHTA and CDR2 FQGNSA. The CDR3 is 18 amino acids. CDR3 sequence: CASNLGASGGRLGHEQYF. The CDR3 DNA is TGTGCCAGCAACCTTGGGGCTAGCGGGGGGAGGCTGGGACACGAGCAGTACTTC.

The CDR3 sequence: CASIVENTGELFF. The CDR3 nucleotides read TGTGCCAGCATCGTAGAGAACACCGGGGAGCTGTTTTTT. The chain employs TRBV12-3 or TRBV12-4 and TRBJ2-2; no definite D call. The CDR3 is made up of 13 amino acids. The V and J ends lost 7 bases and 1 base respectively, with 7 bases between them.

V is TRBV11-2 and J is TRBJ1-4, with 8 bases fitting TRBD1. The CDR3 sequence is 15 residues long. Germline V gene lookup returns CDR1 SGHAT and CDR2 FQNNGV. The V gene end was trimmed by 4 bases and the J gene end by 6 bases; junction bases not matched to a gene: 7. CDR3 nucleotide sequence: TGTGCCAGCAGCTCCCTCAGGGGGCGGGATGAAAAACTGTTTTTT. It encodes CASSSLRGRDEKLFF.

The chain has TRBV6-4 and TRBJ2-3, with 14 nucleotides matching TRBD2. This CDR3 has 16 amino acids. With V trimmed by 0 bases and J by 4 bases, 0 bases remained unmatched. In germline, CDR1 is MRHNA, CDR2 SNTAGT. The CDR3 DNA follows: TGTGCCAGCAGTGACTCGACTAGCGGGGGGGCAGATACGCAGTATTTT. Protein sequence: CASSDSTSGGADTQYF.

This rearrangement joins TRBV9 to TRBJ2-2; 7 nucleotides agree with TRBD1. This CDR3 is 16 amino acids long. V shed 5 bases, J shed 1 base, and the junction held 8 bases outside the gene matches. From germline, CDR1 is SGDLS and CDR2 YYNGEE. CDR3 sequence reads: CASSSQTGRNTGELFF. Written as DNA, the CDR3 is TGTGCCAGCAGTTCCCAGACAGGGAGGAACACCGGGGAGCTGTTTTTT.

The J gene is TRBJ2-7, the V gene TRBV30; tentatively, D is TRBD1 (5 bases). Germline V lookup: CDR1 GTSNPN, CDR2 SVGIG (reference sequence). Trimming cost V 1 base and J 0 bases, with 13 bases left between them. This CDR3 has 15 residues. The CDR3 coding sequence is TGTGCCTGGAGTGACAATTTCAGGGCCTCCTACGAGCAGTACTTC. The encoded protein is CAWSDNFRASYEQYF.

The chain joins TRBV5-1 to TRBJ2-1, with D uncertain. From germline, CDR1 is SGHRS and CDR2 YFSETQ. Trimming removed 4 bases from V and 5 bases from J, with 10 bases in between. CDR3 length: 13 residues. CDR3 nucleotides: TGCGCCAGCAGCCTGGACCCCGACAATGAGCAGTTCTTC. This sequence encodes CASSLDPDNEQFF. Based on the CDR3 plus reference TRBV5-1 and TRBJ2-1, the full variable domain is KAGVTQTPRYLIKTRGQQVTLSCSPISGHRSVSWYQQTPGQGLQFLFEYFSETQRNKGNFPGRFSGRQFSNSRSEMNVSTLELGDSALYLCASSLDPDNEQFFGPGTRLTVL.

V gene TRBV5-6 combines with J gene TRBJ1-2; D is uncertain. Per the germline V gene, CDR1 is SGHDT and CDR2 is YYEEEE. The CDR3 sequence is 16 residues long. With 1 base removed from V and 4 bases from J, the gap between germline ends came to 17 bases. CDR3 sequence reads: CASSLSYSQASYGYTF. The CDR3 DNA follows: TGTGCCAGCAGCTTGTCGTATTCGCAGGCGTCCTATGGCTACACCTTC. Drawing the rest from reference TRBV5-6 and TRBJ1-2, the complete variable domain is DAGVTQSPTHLIKTRGQQVTLRCSPKSGHDTVSWYQQALGQGPQFIFQYYEEEERQRGNFPDRFSGHQFPNYSSELNVNALLLGDSALYLCASSLSYSQASYGYTFGSGTRLTVV.

This chain connects TRBV5-6 to TRBJ1-4; D is unresolved. This CDR3 comprises 12 residues. The V end lost 1 base, the J end lost 14 bases, and 12 bases lay between the germline ends. CDR1 is SGHDT and CDR2 is YYEEEE in the germline V gene. The CDR3 coding sequence is TGTGCCAGCAGCTTGAGGGCCCGGAGGCTGTTTTTT. Its translation is CASSLRARRLFF.

The chain links TRBV6-5 to TRBJ2-5; possible D gene TRBD2, 5 bases. CDR3 length equals 13 residues. Germline CDR1 and CDR2: MNHEY and SVGAGI. Trimming shortened V by 6 bases and J by 6 bases, and 14 bases separated the two germline ends. The CDR3 loop is CASRADNGKTQYF. The CDR3 region has the DNA TGTGCCAGCAGAGCAGACAACGGGAAGACCCAGTACTTC.

This chain links TRBV7-9 with TRBJ2-1; TRBD1 matches 9 bases. Unmatched junction bases numbered 8, after V lost 5 bases and J lost 3 bases. The germline V gene has CDR1 SEHNR and CDR2 FQNEAQ (reference sequence). The CDR3 covers 16 residues. CDR3 bases: TGTGCCAGCAGCCTGGGACGGGACAGGGACTACAATGAGCAGTTCTTC. This translates into CASSLGRDRDYNEQFF.

The sample holds a few counts of this clone. V gene TRBV6-5 combines with J gene TRBJ1-5; D unclear. V lost 7 bases, J lost 2 bases, and 15 bases lay in between. There are 15 residues in the CDR3. Germline V gene sequence: CDR1 MNHEY, CDR2 SVGAGI. CDR3 amino acids: CASNPGAPRNQPQHF. The CDR3 DNA is TGTGCCAGCAACCCCGGCGCTCCTCGCAATCAGCCCCAGCATTTT.

V is TRBV19 and J is TRBJ1-1; no clear D gene. Germline CDR1 LNHDA, CDR2 SQIVND (reference sequence). V was clipped by 0 bases and J by 1 base, with 9 bases between them. CDR3 length: 15 residues. In DNA, the CDR3 is TGTGCCAGTAGTATAGAAGGAACGGCGAACACTGAAGCTTTCTTT. Protein: CASSIEGTANTEAFF.

The chain has TRBV5-5 and TRBJ1-5; 8 bases agree with TRBD1. The V segment lost 4 bases and the J segment 2 bases; nucleotides outside the gene matches: 8. CDR3 length: 16 residues. From germline, CDR1 is SGHKS and CDR2 YYEKEE (reference sequence). CDR3 amino acids: CASSPRPGQGNQPQHF. The CDR3 coding sequence is TGTGCCAGCAGCCCTCGCCCGGGACAGGGCAATCAGCCCCAGCATTTT. Supplemented by reference TRBV5-5 and TRBJ1-5, the full variable domain reads DAGVTQSPTHLIKTRGQQVTLRCSPISGHKSVSWYQQVLGQGPQFIFQYYEKEERGRGNFPDRFSARQFPNYSSELNVNALLLGDSALYLCASSPRPGQGNQPQHFGDGTRLSIL.

The chain employs TRBV9 and TRBJ1-3, with 10 bases matching TRBD1. Germline CDR1 SGDLS, CDR2 YYNGEE. The CDR3 is 17 amino acids. V lost 4 bases and J lost 8; bases outside the gene matches: 15. CDR3 coding DNA: TGTGCCAGCAGCCACCCCGGGACAGGGGTCCGACGGGACACCATATATTTT. Its translation is CASSHPGTGVRRDTIYF.

This chain links TRBV11-2 with TRBJ1-3; D gene unclear. This CDR3 is built from 12 residues. Germline V gives CDR1 SGHAT, CDR2 FQNNGV. V was clipped by 4 bases and J by 11 bases, with 12 bases between them. The CDR3, as DNA: TGTGCCAGCAGCTCGAGGGCCGATCCCATATATTTT. Translating it yields CASSSRADPIYF.

The chain is built from TRBV3-1 (or the pseudogene TRBV3-2) and TRBJ1-2; 7 bases align to TRBD1. CDR3 length: 14 amino acids. Trimming at V came to 4 bases and at J to 8 bases, leaving 10 bases not matched to a gene. In germline, CDR1 is LGHDT, CDR2 YNNKEL (reference sequence). The CDR3 here is CASSPRDSGGGYTF. DNA for the CDR3: TGTGCCAGCAGCCCCCGGGACAGCGGGGGCGGCTACACCTTC.

The CDR3 spells CASTHPAVDRGGNEQFF. Written as DNA, the CDR3 is TGTGCCAGCACCCACCCTGCTGTCGACAGGGGAGGCAATGAGCAGTTCTTC. This chain connects TRBV2 to TRBJ2-1; 8 nucleotides agree with TRBD1. The V gene's germline CDR1 is SNHLY and CDR2 FYNNEI. This CDR3 region has 17 residues. The V and J ends lost 7 bases and 6 bases, in that order; junction bases with no gene match: 17.